This T cell receptor (beta chain) was sequenced in a study of T cell repertoires in cytomegalovirus infection. Whole-study context: Recently identified HLA-C-restricted CMV epitopes and well-studied HLA-B-restricted CMV epitopes were used by the study. Both a matching HLA type and CMV infection were indicated by public TCR beta signatures. Findings and caveats of the study: Dominating the ex vivo response were TCR beta clonotypes that were CMV-specific and HLA-C-restricted.

This clonotype was seen only a few times. Its antigen is undetermined. In TCRdb, the reads were re-called with MiXCR into one record per CDR3 protein. This table has 830,000 or so distinct CDR3 sequences, 30% to 35% appearing once. In germline, CDR1 is SGHTA, CDR2 FQGTGA. This CDR3 has 18 amino acids. Between the trimmed V and J ends, which lost 0 bases and 7 bases, there was a span of 23 bases. The sample in question was cultured CD8+ T cells from PBMCs, obtained from culture after CMV antigen stimulation. The rearrangement joins TRBV7-3 to TRBJ2-3; weak D call: TRBD2 (7 bases). The sequence was obtained from a human donor in good health (CMV status not recorded). Some clones in this sample may be carry-over from other donors' samples. CDR3 sequence (DNA): TGTGCCAGCAGCTTAACGGGGGAGGGGGTCGCGCGGAGGTATACGCAGTATTTT. Encoded protein: CASSLTGEGVARRYTQYF.